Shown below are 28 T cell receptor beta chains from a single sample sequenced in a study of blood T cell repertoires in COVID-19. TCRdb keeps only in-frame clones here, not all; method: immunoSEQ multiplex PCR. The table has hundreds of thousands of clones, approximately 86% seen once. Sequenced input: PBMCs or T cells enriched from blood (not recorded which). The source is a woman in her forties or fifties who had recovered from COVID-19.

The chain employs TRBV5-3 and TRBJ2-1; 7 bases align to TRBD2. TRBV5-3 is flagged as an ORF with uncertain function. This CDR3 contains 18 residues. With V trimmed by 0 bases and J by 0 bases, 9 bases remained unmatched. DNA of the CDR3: TGTGCCAGAAGCTTGGTCACTAAGGGCGGGAGCTCCTACAATGAGCAGTTCTTC. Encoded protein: CARSLVTKGGSSYNEQFF.

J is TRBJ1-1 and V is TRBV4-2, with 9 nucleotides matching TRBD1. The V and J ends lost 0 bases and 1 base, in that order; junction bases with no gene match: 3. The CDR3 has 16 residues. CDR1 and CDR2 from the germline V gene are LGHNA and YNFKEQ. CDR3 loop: CASSQDKGQGNTEAFF. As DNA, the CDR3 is TGTGCCAGCAGCCAAGATAAGGGACAGGGGAACACTGAAGCTTTCTTT.

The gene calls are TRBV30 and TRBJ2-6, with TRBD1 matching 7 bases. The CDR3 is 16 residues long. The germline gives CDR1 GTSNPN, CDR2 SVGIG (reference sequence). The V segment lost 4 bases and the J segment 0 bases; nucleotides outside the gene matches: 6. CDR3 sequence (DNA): TGTGCCTGGAACCGGGACAGATTCTCTGGGGCCAACGTCCTGACTTTC. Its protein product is CAWNRDRFSGANVLTF.

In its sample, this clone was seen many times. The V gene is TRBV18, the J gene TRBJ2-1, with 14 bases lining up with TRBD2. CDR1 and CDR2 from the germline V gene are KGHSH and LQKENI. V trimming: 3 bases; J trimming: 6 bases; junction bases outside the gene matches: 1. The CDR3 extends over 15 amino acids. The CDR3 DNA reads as TGTGCCAGCTCACCCGGGACTAGCGGGAGCAATGAGCAGTTCTTC. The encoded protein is CASSPGTSGSNEQFF.

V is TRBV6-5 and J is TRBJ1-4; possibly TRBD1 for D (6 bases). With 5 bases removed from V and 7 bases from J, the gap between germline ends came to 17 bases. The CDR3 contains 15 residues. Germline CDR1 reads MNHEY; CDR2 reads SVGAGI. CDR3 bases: TGTGCCAGCAGTCTCCAGGGCGGGGGCTTTGAAAAACTGTTTTTT. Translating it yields CASSLQGGGFEKLFF.

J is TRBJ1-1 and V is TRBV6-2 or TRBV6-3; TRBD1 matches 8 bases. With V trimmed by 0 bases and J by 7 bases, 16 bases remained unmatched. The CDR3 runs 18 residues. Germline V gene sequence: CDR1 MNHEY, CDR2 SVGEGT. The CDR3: CASSYSYFSDREEIEAFF. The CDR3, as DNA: TGTGCCAGCAGTTACTCGTATTTCTCGGACAGGGAAGAGATTGAAGCTTTCTTT.

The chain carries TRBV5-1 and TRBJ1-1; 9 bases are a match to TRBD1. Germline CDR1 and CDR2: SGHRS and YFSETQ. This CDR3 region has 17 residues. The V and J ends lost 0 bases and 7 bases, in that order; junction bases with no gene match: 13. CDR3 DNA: TGCGCCAGCAGCTTGGGGTTACGACAGGGGGTCTCCAGTGAAGCTTTCTTT. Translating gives CASSLGLRQGVSSEAFF.

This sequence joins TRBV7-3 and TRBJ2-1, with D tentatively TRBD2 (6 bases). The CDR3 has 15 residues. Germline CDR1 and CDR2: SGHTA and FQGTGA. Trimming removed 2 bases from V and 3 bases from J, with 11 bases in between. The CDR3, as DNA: TGTGCCAGCAGCTTAGACGGGAGTCTCTACAATGAGCAGTTCTTC. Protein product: CASSLDGSLYNEQFF.

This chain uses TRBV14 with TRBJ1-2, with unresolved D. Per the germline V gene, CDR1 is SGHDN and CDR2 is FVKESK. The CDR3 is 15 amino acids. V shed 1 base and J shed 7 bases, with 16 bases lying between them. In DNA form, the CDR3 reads TGTGCCAGCAGCCAAGTCGGAGGACGCCAATCTGGCTACACCTTC. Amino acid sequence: CASSQVGGRQSGYTF.

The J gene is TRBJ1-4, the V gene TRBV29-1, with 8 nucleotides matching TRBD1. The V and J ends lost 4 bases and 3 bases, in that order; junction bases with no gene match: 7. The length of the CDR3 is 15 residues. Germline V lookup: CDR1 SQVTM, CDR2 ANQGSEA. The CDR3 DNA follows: TGCAGCGTTGGACCGGGGACAGGACCTAATGAAAAACTGTTTTTT. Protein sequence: CSVGPGTGPNEKLFF.

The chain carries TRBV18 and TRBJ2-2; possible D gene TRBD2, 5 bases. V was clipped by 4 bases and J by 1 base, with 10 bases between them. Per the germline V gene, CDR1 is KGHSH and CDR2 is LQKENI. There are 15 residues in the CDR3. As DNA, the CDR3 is TGTGCCAGCTCACAAGCGGTCAGGAACACCGGGGAGCTGTTTTTT. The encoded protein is CASSQAVRNTGELFF.

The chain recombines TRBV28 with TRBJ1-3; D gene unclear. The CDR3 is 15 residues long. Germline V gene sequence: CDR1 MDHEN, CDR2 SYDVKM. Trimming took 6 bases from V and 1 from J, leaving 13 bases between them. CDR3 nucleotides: TGTGCCAGCAGCCCCCCGGCGGTTTCTGGAAACACCATATATTTT. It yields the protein CASSPPAVSGNTIYF. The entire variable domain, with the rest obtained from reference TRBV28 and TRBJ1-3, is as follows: DVKVTQSSRYLVKRTGEKVFLECVQDMDHENMFWYRQDPGLGLRLIYFSYDVKMKEKGDIPEGYSVSREKKERFSLILESASTNQTSMYLCASSPPAVSGNTIYFGEGSWLTVV.

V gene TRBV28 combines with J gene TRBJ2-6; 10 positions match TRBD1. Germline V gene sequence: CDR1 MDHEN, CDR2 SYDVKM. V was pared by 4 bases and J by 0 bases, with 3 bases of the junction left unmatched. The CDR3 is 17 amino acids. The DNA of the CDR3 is TGTGCCAGCAGTTCCGGGACAGGGGTCTCTGGGGCCAACGTCCTGACTTTC. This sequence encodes CASSSGTGVSGANVLTF.

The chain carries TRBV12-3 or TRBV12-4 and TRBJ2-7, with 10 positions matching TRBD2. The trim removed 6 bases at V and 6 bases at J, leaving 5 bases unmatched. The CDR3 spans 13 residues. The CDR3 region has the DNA TGTGCCAGCAGCCCCAGCGGGAGGGGCGAGCAGTACTTC. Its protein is CASSPSGRGEQYF.

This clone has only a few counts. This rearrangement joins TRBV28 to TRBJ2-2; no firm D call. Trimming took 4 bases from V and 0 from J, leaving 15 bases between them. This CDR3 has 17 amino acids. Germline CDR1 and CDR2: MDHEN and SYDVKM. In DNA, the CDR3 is TGTGCCAGCAGTTCCGTCGGAGCCGTAACGAACACCGGGGAGCTGTTTTTT. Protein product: CASSSVGAVTNTGELFF. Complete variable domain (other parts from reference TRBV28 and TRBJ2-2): DVKVTQSSRYLVKRTGEKVFLECVQDMDHENMFWYRQDPGLGLRLIYFSYDVKMKEKGDIPEGYSVSREKKERFSLILESASTNQTSMYLCASSSVGAVTNTGELFFGEGSRLTVL.

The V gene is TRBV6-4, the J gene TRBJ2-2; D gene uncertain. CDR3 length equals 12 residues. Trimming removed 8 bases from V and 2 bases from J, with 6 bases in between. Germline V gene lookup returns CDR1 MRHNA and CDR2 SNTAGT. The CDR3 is CASSTNTGELFF. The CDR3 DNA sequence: TGTGCCAGCTCGACTAACACCGGGGAGCTGTTTTTT.

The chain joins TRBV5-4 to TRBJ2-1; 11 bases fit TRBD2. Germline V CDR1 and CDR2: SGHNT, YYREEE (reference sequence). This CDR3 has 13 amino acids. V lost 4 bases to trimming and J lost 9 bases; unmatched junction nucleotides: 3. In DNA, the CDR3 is TGTGCCAGCAGCCCGGGACTAGCGGCTGAGCAGTTCTTC. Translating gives CASSPGLAAEQFF. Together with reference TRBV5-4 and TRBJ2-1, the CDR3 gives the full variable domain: ETGVTQSPTHLIKTRGQQVTLRCSSQSGHNTVSWYQQALGQGPQFIFQYYREEENGRGNFPPRFSGLQFPNYSSELNVNALELDDSALYLCASSPGLAAEQFFGPGTRLTVL.

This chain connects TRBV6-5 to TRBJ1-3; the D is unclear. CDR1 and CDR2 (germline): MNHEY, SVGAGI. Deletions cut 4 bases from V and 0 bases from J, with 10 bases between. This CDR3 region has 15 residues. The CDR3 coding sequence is TGTGCCAGCAGTTCCCAATCGAGCTCTGGAAACACCATATATTTT. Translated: CASSSQSSSGNTIYF.

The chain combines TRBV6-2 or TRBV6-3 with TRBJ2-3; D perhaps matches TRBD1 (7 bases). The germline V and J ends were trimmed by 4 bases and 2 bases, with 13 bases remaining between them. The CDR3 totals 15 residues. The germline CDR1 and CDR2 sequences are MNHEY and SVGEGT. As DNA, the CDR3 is TGTGCCAGCAGTTCGGGGGACAGAACCACAGATACGCAGTATTTT. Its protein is CASSSGDRTTDTQYF.

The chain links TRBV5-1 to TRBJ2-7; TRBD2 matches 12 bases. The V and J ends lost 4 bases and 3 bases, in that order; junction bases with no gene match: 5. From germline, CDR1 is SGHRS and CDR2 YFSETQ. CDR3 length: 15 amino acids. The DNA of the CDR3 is TGCGCCAGCAGCCTACGACTAGCGGGAGACTACGAGCAGTACTTC. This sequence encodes CASSLRLAGDYEQYF.

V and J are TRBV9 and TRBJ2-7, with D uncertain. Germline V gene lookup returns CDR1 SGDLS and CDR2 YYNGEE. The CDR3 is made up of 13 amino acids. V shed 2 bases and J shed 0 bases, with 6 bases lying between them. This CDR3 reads CASSVGDSYEQYF. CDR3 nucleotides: TGTGCCAGCAGCGTTGGAGACTCCTACGAGCAGTACTTC. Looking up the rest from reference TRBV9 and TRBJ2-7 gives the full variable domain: DSGVTQTPKHLITATGQRVTLRCSPRSGDLSVYWYQQSLDQGLQFLIQYYNGEERAKGNILERFSAQQFPDLHSELNLSSLELGDSALYFCASSVGDSYEQYFGPGTRLTVT.

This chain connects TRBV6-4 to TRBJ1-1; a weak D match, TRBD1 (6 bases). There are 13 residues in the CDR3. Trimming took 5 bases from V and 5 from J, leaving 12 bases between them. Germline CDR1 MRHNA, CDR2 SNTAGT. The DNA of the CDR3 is TGTGCCAGCAGTAGCATACAGGGAACTGAAGCTTTCTTT. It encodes CASSSIQGTEAFF.

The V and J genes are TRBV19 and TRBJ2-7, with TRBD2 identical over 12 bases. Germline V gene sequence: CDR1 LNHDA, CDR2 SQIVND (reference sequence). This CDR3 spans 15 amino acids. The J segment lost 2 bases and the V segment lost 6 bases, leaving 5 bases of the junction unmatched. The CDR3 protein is CASSLRLAGAYEQYF. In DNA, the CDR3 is TGTGCCAGTAGCCTTAGACTAGCGGGAGCCTACGAGCAGTACTTC. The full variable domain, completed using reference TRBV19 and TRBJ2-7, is DGGITQSPKYLFRKEGQNVTLSCEQNLNHDAMYWYRQDPGQGLRLIYYSQIVNDFQKGDIAEGYSVSREKKESFPLTVTSAQKNPTAFYLCASSLRLAGAYEQYFGPGTRLTVT.

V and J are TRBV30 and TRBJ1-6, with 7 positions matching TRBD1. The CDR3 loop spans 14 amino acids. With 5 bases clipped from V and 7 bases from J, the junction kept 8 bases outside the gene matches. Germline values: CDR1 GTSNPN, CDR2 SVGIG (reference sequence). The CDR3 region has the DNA TGTGCCTGGCGCCGGGACAGCCTAAATTCACCCCTCCACTTT. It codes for CAWRRDSLNSPLHF.

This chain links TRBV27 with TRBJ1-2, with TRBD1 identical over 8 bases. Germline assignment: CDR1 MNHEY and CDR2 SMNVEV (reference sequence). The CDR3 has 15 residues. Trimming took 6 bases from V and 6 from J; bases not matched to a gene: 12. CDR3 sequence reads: CASRSLQGGLDGYTF. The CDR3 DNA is TGTGCCAGCAGGAGCTTACAGGGGGGTTTAGATGGCTACACCTTC.

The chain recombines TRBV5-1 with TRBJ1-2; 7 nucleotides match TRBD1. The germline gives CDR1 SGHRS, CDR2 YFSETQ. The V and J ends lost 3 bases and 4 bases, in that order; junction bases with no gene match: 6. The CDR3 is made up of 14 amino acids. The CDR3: CASSSRQGSYGYTF. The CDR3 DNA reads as TGCGCCAGCAGCTCCCGACAGGGAAGCTATGGCTACACCTTC.

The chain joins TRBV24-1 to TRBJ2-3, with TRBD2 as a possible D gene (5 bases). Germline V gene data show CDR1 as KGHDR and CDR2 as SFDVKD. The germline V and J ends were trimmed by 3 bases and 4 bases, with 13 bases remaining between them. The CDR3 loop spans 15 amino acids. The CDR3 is CATSDKRTLADTQYF. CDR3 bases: TGTGCCACCAGTGATAAAAGGACTCTAGCAGATACGCAGTATTTT.

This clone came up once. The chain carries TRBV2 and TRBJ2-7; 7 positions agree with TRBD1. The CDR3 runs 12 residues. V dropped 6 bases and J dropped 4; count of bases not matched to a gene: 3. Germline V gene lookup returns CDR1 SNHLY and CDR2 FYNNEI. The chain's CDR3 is CASRPQGYEQYF. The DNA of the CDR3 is TGTGCCAGCAGACCACAGGGGTACGAGCAGTACTTC.